This record covers a single T cell receptor beta chain. Antigen specificity is unknown. The record originates from a study of T-cell memory formation after mild COVID-19. Study-wide results and limits: Whereas later expanders leaned CD4+, clones contracting day 15 to 85 showed a balanced CD4/CD8 makeup.

The CDR3 has 14 amino acids. With 8 bases clipped from V and 2 bases from J, the junction kept 7 bases outside the gene matches. CDR1 is SGHAT and CDR2 is FQDESV in the germline V gene (reference sequence). TCRdb processed the 5' RACE reads anew with MiXCR; each CDR3 protein has one entry. The table has about 190,000 distinct CDR3 sequences, 18% seen once. The sample consisted of PBMCs or a T cell subset sorted from them (not recorded which). This receptor was obtained from an adult woman who had mild COVID-19 (a few samples of this study predate the infection). Cell type and time point are not known. The genes are TRBV11-1 and TRBJ2-7; 9 bases fit TRBD1. DNA for the CDR3: TGTGCCAGCTGTGACAGGGGGAACCCCTACGAGCAGTACTTC. Residues: CASCDRGNPYEQYF.